This TCR beta chain is from a study of T cell responses to AZD1222 COVID-19 vaccine. V dropped 5 bases and J dropped 9; count of bases not matched to a gene: 8. The CDR3 sequence is 16 residues long. Germline V gene sequence: CDR1 SGHVS, CDR2 FQNEAQ. Generated by immunoSEQ multiplex PCR, the TCRdb table keeps only in-frame clones and is missing some. Of about 120,000 clones in the sample, roughly nine tenths are singletons; the top ten hold about 1.6%. This sequence was found in an adult who received the AZD1222 COVID-19 vaccine. The specimen was peripheral blood, collected 28 days after the second AZD1222 dose. V gene TRBV7-8 combines with J gene TRBJ2-1, with 15 positions matching TRBD2. The CDR3 protein is CASSVTSGLAGGEQFF. The CDR3 nucleotides are TGTGCCAGCAGCGTTACTTCGGGACTAGCGGGAGGTGAGCAGTTCTTC.